Presented here are 18 T cell receptor beta chains from one specimen sequenced in a study of shared clonotypes between healthy human individuals. Naivety among CD8 cells was defined by CD45RO negativity and positive CCR7 selection, thereby excluding terminally differentiated effector memory CD45RA+ cells. The method was immunoSEQ multiplex PCR; TCRdb's version includes in-frame clones alone and lacks a portion of them. The sample has around 610,000 clones, roughly 95% seen once; the top ten hold 0.11%. Specimen: naive CD8+ T cells sorted from blood. These receptors were taken from a woman in her 30s in good health.

V is TRBV5-1 and J is TRBJ1-1; 9 nucleotides match TRBD1. This CDR3 is 20 amino acids long. Germline V gene sequence: CDR1 SGHRS, CDR2 YFSETQ. V dropped 2 bases and J dropped 4; count of bases not matched to a gene: 21. The CDR3 bases are TGCGCCAGCAGCTTAATAAACCCCGGAACAGGGGGCGAGTTAACCACTGAAGCTTTCTTT. This translates into CASSLINPGTGGELTTEAFF.

CDR3 DNA sequence: TGCGCCAGCACCGAATCCGCGGGGGGTCCTTACGAGCAGTACTTC. It yields the protein CASTESAGGPYEQYF. The chain links TRBV4-1 to TRBJ2-7; 8 nucleotides line up with TRBD2. Germline lookup yields CDR1 MGHRA and CDR2 YSYEKL. The CDR3 spans 15 residues. The trim removed 7 bases at V and 4 bases at J, leaving 12 bases unmatched.

The chain has TRBV19 and TRBJ2-1; the D call may be TRBD1 or TRBD2 (5 bases each). The V end lost 3 bases, the J end lost 4 bases, and 13 bases lay between the germline ends. The CDR3 consists of 15 residues. Per germline, CDR1 LNHDA and CDR2 SQIVND (reference sequence). The CDR3 bases are TGTGCCAGTAGTATGGGGGTTGTGGGATACAATGAGCAGTTCTTC. This translates into CASSMGVVGYNEQFF. Variable domain in full (rest from reference TRBV19 and TRBJ2-1): DGGITQSPKYLFRKEGQNVTLSCEQNLNHDAMYWYRQDPGQGLRLIYYSQIVNDFQKGDIAEGYSVSREKKESFPLTVTSAQKNPTAFYLCASSMGVVGYNEQFFGPGTRLTVL.

CDR3 loop: CASRLPPSDRPNTGELFF. The DNA of the CDR3 is TGCGCCAGCAGACTCCCCCCTTCGGACAGACCGAACACCGGGGAGCTGTTTTTT. The chain employs TRBV23-1 and TRBJ2-2; tentatively, D is TRBD1 (6 bases). TRBV23-1 is known as an ORF, though its function is uncertain. V lost 6 bases and J 0 bases, leaving 20 bases between the germline ends. This CDR3 contains 18 residues.

The chain carries TRBV4-1 and TRBJ1-4, with a possible D match to TRBD1 (6 bases). CDR1 is MGHRA and CDR2 is YSYEKL in the germline V gene. V lost 2 bases and J lost 8, with 15 bases in between. The CDR3 runs to 15 residues. CDR3 residues: CASSQTSRTVEKLFF. CDR3 DNA sequence: TGCGCCAGCAGCCAAACTTCGAGGACAGTCGAAAAACTGTTTTTT.

V gene TRBV9 combines with J gene TRBJ2-2; 11 bases map to TRBD1. Per germline, CDR1 SGDLS and CDR2 YYNGEE. This CDR3 has 15 residues. J lost 7 bases, V lost 5 bases, and 7 bases had no gene match. DNA for the CDR3: TGTGCCAGCAGGGGAGGACAGGGGGCGAGCGGGGAGCTGTTTTTT. It specifies CASRGGQGASGELFF.

The chain has TRBV5-1 and TRBJ1-1; tentatively, D is TRBD1 (5 bases). The CDR3 runs 17 residues. In germline, CDR1 is SGHRS, CDR2 YFSETQ. Trimming removed 4 bases from V and 2 bases from J, with 21 bases in between. The CDR3 DNA is TGCGCCAGCAGCCCCCGGGCGGGGGGAGCACAAAACACTGAAGCTTTCTTT. This translates into CASSPRAGGAQNTEAFF. Looking up the rest from reference TRBV5-1 and TRBJ1-1 gives the full variable domain: KAGVTQTPRYLIKTRGQQVTLSCSPISGHRSVSWYQQTPGQGLQFLFEYFSETQRNKGNFPGRFSGRQFSNSRSEMNVSTLELGDSALYLCASSPRAGGAQNTEAFFGQGTRLTVV.

V is TRBV28 and J is TRBJ2-7; tentatively, D is TRBD1 or TRBD2 (6 bases each). The CDR3 has 15 residues. V was trimmed by 5 bases and J by 5 bases, leaving 19 bases between them. Per the germline V gene, CDR1 is MDHEN and CDR2 is SYDVKM. CDR3 loop: CASSPRRGKGDEQYF. Here the CDR3 DNA reads TGTGCCAGCAGTCCGCGGAGGGGGAAGGGGGACGAGCAGTACTTC.

V is TRBV19 and J is TRBJ1-1; no reliable D call. CDR3 length equals 14 residues. V gave up 7 bases and J gave up 1 base, with 13 bases separating them. Germline lookup yields CDR1 LNHDA and CDR2 SQIVND (reference sequence). This CDR3 is CASTDLLQNTEAFF. The CDR3 DNA follows: TGTGCCAGTACCGACCTCCTACAGAACACTGAAGCTTTCTTT.

The V gene is TRBV30, the J gene TRBJ2-5; D is uncertain. The J call may not be correct, given that the DNA end is closer to TRBJ2-7. The CDR3 is 13 residues long. Germline V gives CDR1 GTSNPN, CDR2 SVGIG (reference sequence). CDR3 residues: CAWSVRVFYEQYF. The CDR3 DNA is TGTGCCTGGAGTGTACGGGTATTCTACGAGCAGTACTTC.

In this sample, this clone turned up once. V is TRBV2 and J is TRBJ2-1, with TRBD1 identical over 8 bases. CDR1 is SNHLY and CDR2 is FYNNEI in the germline V gene. V was pared by 1 base and J by 3 bases, with 2 bases of the junction left unmatched. The CDR3 is made up of 15 amino acids. The CDR3 region has the DNA TGTGCCAGCAGTGAAGGGACAGGGAACTACAATGAGCAGTTCTTC. Its translation is CASSEGTGNYNEQFF.

The chain is built from TRBV6-5 and TRBJ2-2; 8 nucleotides agree with TRBD2. Unmatched junction bases numbered 11, after V lost 6 bases and J lost 8 bases. CDR1 and CDR2 from the germline V gene are MNHEY and SVGAGI. The CDR3 runs to 15 residues. The CDR3 here is CASSLRGEAGGELFF. The CDR3 DNA follows: TGTGCCAGCAGCCTGCGGGGGGAGGCTGGGGGGGAGCTGTTTTTT.

The CDR3 reads CASSQLGYGYTF. CDR3 sequence (DNA): TGTGCCAGCAGCCAACTTGGATATGGCTACACCTTC. The chain couples TRBV7-2 to TRBJ1-2; no firm D call. The CDR3 has 12 amino acids. Germline CDR1 SGHTA, CDR2 FQGNSA. Trimming took off 5 bases at V and 5 bases at J, with 9 bases between the two ends.

The chain employs TRBV7-9 and TRBJ2-7, with 7 bases matching TRBD2. This CDR3 comprises 14 residues. Germline lookup yields CDR1 SEHNR and CDR2 FQNEAQ (reference sequence). Trimming cost V 5 bases and J 5 bases; bases outside gene matches: 9. The CDR3 DNA reads as TGTGCCAGCAGCCCGTCTATGCGGGAGAACGAGCAGTACTTC. This codes for CASSPSMRENEQYF.

This chain joins TRBV2 and TRBJ1-1; unclear D gene. CDR1 is SNHLY, CDR2 FYNNEI, per germline. V was cut by 5 bases and J by 0 bases, with 19 bases left in between. This CDR3 comprises 17 residues. CDR3 amino acids: CASSHPRGREMNTEAFF. Here the CDR3 DNA reads TGTGCCAGCAGTCACCCTAGAGGTCGAGAAATGAACACTGAAGCTTTCTTT.

This clone has only one observation. The chain links TRBV13 to TRBJ2-3; D might be TRBD1 (5 bases). Trimming removed 11 bases at V and 1 base at J, with 13 bases between. The germline V gene has CDR1 PRHDT and CDR2 FYEKMQ (reference sequence). CDR3 length: 13 amino acids. The CDR3 protein is CALGQGGTDTQYF. The CDR3 DNA reads TGTGCCCTGGGGCAAGGGGGCACAGATACGCAGTATTTT.

The gene calls are TRBV28 and TRBJ2-6; possible D gene TRBD1, 5 bases. Germline V gives CDR1 MDHEN, CDR2 SYDVKM. Deletions cut 7 bases from V and 4 bases from J, with 17 bases between. This CDR3 is built from 16 residues. Here the CDR3 reads CASTPRKGEGANVLTF. The DNA for the CDR3 is TGTGCCAGCACCCCGAGGAAAGGGGAAGGGGCCAACGTCCTGACTTTC.

This chain uses TRBV19 with TRBJ2-7, with D possibly being TRBD2 (5 bases). Germline V gene lookup returns CDR1 LNHDA and CDR2 SQIVND (reference sequence). The V end was cut by 3 bases, the J end by 3 bases, with 9 bases between. The CDR3 length is 13 residues. The CDR3: CASSMAGGYEQYF. The CDR3 coding sequence is TGTGCCAGTAGTATGGCGGGCGGCTACGAGCAGTACTTC.